Listed below are T cell receptor beta chains from one sample, sequenced in a study of early T cells in non-severe SARS-CoV-2 infection. TCRdb itself ran the 5' RACE reads through MiXCR, one entry per CDR3 protein. The repertoire holds approximately 99,000 distinct CDR3 sequences, with over 10% as singletons. The specimen was whole blood. Receptor source: an adult who was a healthcare worker with PCR-confirmed SARS-CoV-2 infection or an uninfected control (not recorded which). CDR3s include the opening cysteine and the closing phenylalanine or tryptophan. Some rows have no size entry. The others give once, few or many, or a class for an expanded clone.

V: TRBV24-1
size: many
J: TRBJ2-2
length: 12
CDR3: CAAMTHPGELFF

V: TRBV28
size: many
J: TRBJ1-1
length: 14
CDR3: CASRPHPLGTEAFF

V: TRBV29-1
size: .
J: TRBJ2-7
length: 12
CDR3: CSFRRGHDEQYF

V: TRBV5-1
size: many
J: TRBJ1-1
length: 15
CDR3: CASTAPGRSNTEAFF

V: TRBV6-2/TRBV6-3
size: many
J: TRBJ2-2
length: 17
CDR3: CASSPRLAGVTTGELFF

V: TRBV28
size: .
J: TRBJ1-4
length: 15
CDR3: CASSPRDRVQEKLFF

V: TRBV7-6
size: many
J: TRBJ2-1
length: 16
CDR3: CASSFQPSGSGNEQFF

V: TRBV5-4
size: many
J: TRBJ1-4
length: 15
CDR3: CASSLAIGGGEKLFF

V: TRBV2
size: .
J: TRBJ2-5
length: 12
CDR3: CASSVGKETQYF

V: TRBV9
size: .
J: TRBJ1-2
length: 17
CDR3: CASSISPGQGAAGGYTF

V: TRBV29-1
size: few
J: TRBJ2-5
length: 14
CDR3: CSVCLAGGTETQYF

V: TRBV6-5
size: .
J: TRBJ2-3
length: 15
CDR3: CASRRLGNDADTQYF

V: TRBV14
size: .
J: TRBJ2-1
length: 17
CDR3: CASSQEPWDRGYNEQFF

V: TRBV6-2/TRBV6-3
size: few
J: TRBJ2-7
length: 15
CDR3: CASSHGKGSPYEQYF

V: TRBV29-1
size: .
J: TRBJ1-2
length: 11
CDR3: CSVEIAMDYTF

V: TRBV20-1
size: .
J: TRBJ1-1
length: 13
CDR3: CSASGPGGTEAFF

V: TRBV6-4
size: few
J: TRBJ2-3
length: 13
CDR3: CASSDSWGDTQYF

V: TRBV20-1
size: many
J: TRBJ1-5
length: 14
CDR3: CSAPTGAGNQPQHF

V: TRBV3-1
size: .
J: TRBJ1-5
length: 13
CDR3: CASSGTDNQPQHF

V: TRBV29-1
size: many
J: TRBJ2-1
length: 15
CDR3: CSVDFGRSWDNEQFF

V: TRBV19
size: .
J: TRBJ2-7
length: 14
CDR3: CASSMSPPPYEQYF

V: TRBV5-4
size: .
J: TRBJ2-2
length: 11
CDR3: CASSNLGELFF

V: TRBV29-1
size: .
J: TRBJ1-1
length: 11
CDR3: CSVVVNTEAFF

V: TRBV6-5
size: .
J: TRBJ1-1
length: 16
CDR3: CASSPLARQGIAEAFF

V: TRBV11-2
size: few
J: TRBJ1-1
length: 15
CDR3: CASSSRQGASTEAFF

V: TRBV6-5
size: .
J: TRBJ1-6
length: 14
CDR3: CASKGAVNNSPLHF

V: TRBV11-2
size: .
J: TRBJ1-6
length: 14
CDR3: CASSLGTANSPLHF

V: TRBV7-9
size: few
J: TRBJ2-7
length: 13
CDR3: CASSLDSTYEQYF